The 30 T cell receptor beta chains reported below all come from one sample, sequenced in a study of beta chain features in type 1 diabetes. General study findings and limits: All four CD4+ subsets from Type 1 diabetes patients carried moderately but significantly shorter TCRB CDR3s.

What these receptors recognize is not known. The whole isolated RNA underwent reverse transcription, so sequencing captured expressed TCRB transcripts. Repertoires were generated with immunoSEQ multiplex PCR, while TCRdb's copy carries only in-frame clones and drops some. The sample lists hundreds of thousands of clones; around an eighth were seen once. Sequencing input: naive CD4+ T cells from blood. The source of these receptors is a man aged 18 to 29 with type 1 diabetes.

The V gene is TRBV5-4, the J gene TRBJ2-5; 9 nucleotides line up with TRBD1. The junction had 14 bases not matched to a gene; V was cut back by 4 bases and J by 4 bases. The CDR3 is 17 residues long. From germline, CDR1 is SGHNT and CDR2 YYREEE (reference sequence). The CDR3 spells CASSKTTGGDGGETQYF. For the CDR3, the DNA is TGTGCCAGCAGCAAAACTACAGGGGGCGATGGAGGAGAGACCCAGTACTTC.

The rearrangement links TRBV7-6 to TRBJ2-7; 10 positions agree with TRBD1. Unmatched junction bases numbered 9, after V lost 4 bases and J lost 6 bases. The CDR3 consists of 15 residues. Germline V lookup: CDR1 SGHVS, CDR2 FNYEAQ. The CDR3 spells CASSSRTGGSAEQYF. CDR3 nucleotides: TGTGCCAGCAGCTCCAGGACAGGGGGTTCAGCCGAGCAGTACTTC.

The rearrangement links TRBV7-9 to TRBJ2-5, with 11 positions matching TRBD2. The germline V gene encodes CDR1 SEHNR and CDR2 FQNEAQ (reference sequence). V shed 3 bases and J 5 bases; nucleotides not matched to a gene: 2. The CDR3 totals 14 residues. The CDR3 sequence: CASSLRLAGETQYF. CDR3 nucleotides: TGTGCCAGCAGCTTGAGACTAGCGGGGGAGACCCAGTACTTC.

As concerns this clone: The sample has other DNA sequences that encode this CDR3 too. The chain employs TRBV6-5 and TRBJ1-5; D uncertain. The V and J ends lost 4 bases and 2 bases respectively, with 6 bases between them. In germline, CDR1 is MNHEY, CDR2 SVGAGI. The CDR3 length is 13 residues. The CDR3 reads CASSLQGNQPQHF. In DNA, the CDR3 is TGTGCCAGCAGTTTGCAGGGCAATCAGCCCCAGCATTTT.

This clone was seen only a few times. This chain connects TRBV6-1 to TRBJ2-7, with 11 bases that match TRBD1. The length of the CDR3 is 16 residues. V was clipped by 4 bases and J by 1 base; unmatched bases: 6. The germline V gene encodes CDR1 MNHNS and CDR2 SASEGT. CDR3 sequence reads: CASSGLGQGASYEQYF. DNA of the CDR3: TGTGCCAGCAGTGGGCTAGGACAGGGGGCTTCCTACGAGCAGTACTTC.

This clone was observed a handful of times. The chain couples TRBV6-6 to TRBJ2-2; D is ambiguous. The V gene's germline CDR1 is MNHNY and CDR2 SVGAGI (reference sequence). The V and J ends lost 9 bases and 3 bases respectively, with 11 bases between them. CDR3 size: 13 residues. CDR3 nucleotides: TGTGCCAGTATCCGGGCGGACACCGGGGAGCTGTTTTTT. Its protein is CASIRADTGELFF.

The chain uses TRBV7-2 and TRBJ1-4, with D uncertain. The germline V and J ends were trimmed by 4 bases and 4 bases, with 16 bases remaining between them. Germline lookup yields CDR1 SGHTA and CDR2 FQGNSA. This CDR3 contains 16 residues. The CDR3 coding sequence is TGTGCCAGCAGCTCCCGTGGCGGGTCCCTTAATGAAAAACTGTTTTTT. This translates into CASSSRGGSLNEKLFF.

V gene TRBV5-1 combines with J gene TRBJ2-5, with D uncertain. Germline V CDR1 and CDR2: SGHRS, YFSETQ. CDR3 size: 15 residues. V lost 4 bases and J lost 0, with 13 bases in between. CDR3 bases: TGCGCCAGCAGCCCTAGTGCTAGGTACCAAGAGACCCAGTACTTC. Protein product: CASSPSARYQETQYF.

This clone was seen a few times. V gene TRBV25-1 combines with J gene TRBJ2-1; possible D gene TRBD1, 6 bases. This CDR3 comprises 14 residues. Germline V gene data show CDR1 as MGHDK and CDR2 as SYGVNS. CDR3 residues: CAAGADFSYNEQFF. CDR3 bases: TGTGCGGCAGGGGCGGACTTCTCCTACAATGAGCAGTTCTTC.

J is TRBJ1-1 and V is TRBV21-1. TRBV21-1 is a known pseudogene. The CDR3 is made up of 12 amino acids. CDR3 sequence reads: CATLVVNTEAFF. The CDR3 coding sequence is TGTGCCACCCTTGTCGTGAACACTGAAGCTTTCTTT.

V usage is TRBV25-1 and J usage is TRBJ2-3, with D possibly TRBD2 on 5 matching bases. The germline CDR1 and CDR2 sequences are MGHDK and SYGVNS. Trimming took 6 bases from V and 7 from J, leaving 17 bases between them. This CDR3 contains 14 residues. In DNA, the CDR3 is TGTGCCAGCAGCCCTTTGACCCGGGGTAATACGCAGTATTTT. Translated: CASSPLTRGNTQYF.

This clone was picked up a small number of times. Other DNA sequences in this specimen translate into the identical CDR3. This rearrangement joins TRBV4-1 to TRBJ1-1; no reliable D call. Per germline, CDR1 MGHRA and CDR2 YSYEKL. The CDR3 contains 14 residues. Trimming cost V 1 base and J 1 base, with 7 bases left between them. The CDR3 sequence is CASSQGPGNTEAFF. The DNA of the CDR3 is TGCGCCAGCAGCCAAGGCCCCGGGAACACTGAAGCTTTCTTT.

The chain's CDR3 is CASSLAQGGEQYF. In DNA form, the CDR3 reads TGCGCCAGCAGCTTGGCACAGGGGGGCGAGCAGTACTTC. The V and J genes are TRBV5-1 and TRBJ2-7; TRBD1 matches at 8 bases. The CDR3 consists of 13 residues. The germline gives CDR1 SGHRS, CDR2 YFSETQ. Trimming at V came to 0 bases and at J to 6 bases, leaving 2 bases not matched to a gene. The whole variable domain, filled in from reference TRBV5-1 and TRBJ2-7, reads KAGVTQTPRYLIKTRGQQVTLSCSPISGHRSVSWYQQTPGQGLQFLFEYFSETQRNKGNFPGRFSGRQFSNSRSEMNVSTLELGDSALYLCASSLAQGGEQYFGPGTRLTVT.

The V and J genes are TRBV7-2 and TRBJ1-3; 7 nucleotides align to TRBD1. This CDR3 region has 13 residues. Per the germline V gene, CDR1 is SGHTA and CDR2 is FQGNSA. The V and J ends lost 4 bases and 4 bases, in that order; junction bases with no gene match: 1. CDR3 DNA sequence: TGTGCCAGCAGCTCGGGACAGGGAAACACCATATATTTT. Encoded protein: CASSSGQGNTIYF.

V usage is TRBV2 and J usage is TRBJ2-2; weak D call: TRBD1 (6 bases). The CDR3 totals 15 residues. Trimming left V 8 bases short and J 3 bases short, with 16 bases between. In germline, CDR1 is SNHLY, CDR2 FYNNEI. The CDR3 DNA reads TGTGCCAGCTCTGGGGGCGCTACGGACACCGGGGAGCTGTTTTTT. Translating gives CASSGGATDTGELFF.

The chain uses TRBV6-5 and TRBJ1-6, with D maybe TRBD1 (6 bases). Germline V lookup: CDR1 MNHEY, CDR2 SVGAGI. V was clipped by 8 bases and J by 10 bases, with 18 bases between them. The CDR3 is 14 residues long. CDR3 sequence reads: CASGPDSGQSPLHF. The CDR3 DNA is TGTGCCAGCGGACCGGACAGTGGGCAATCACCCCTCCACTTT.

This clone came up a few times. Other DNA sequences from this sample encode an identical CDR3 as well. This rearrangement joins TRBV5-1 to TRBJ1-2, with a tentative D call TRBD1 (6 bases). Trimming cost V 0 bases and J 4 bases, with 7 bases left between them. The germline V gene has CDR1 SGHRS and CDR2 YFSETQ. This CDR3 contains 13 residues. The CDR3 DNA is TGCGCCAGCAGCTTGGGACAGGTCTATGGCTACACCTTC. Translating gives CASSLGQVYGYTF.

This clone has a handful of counts. The rearrangement links TRBV14 to TRBJ2-2; D is unclear. This CDR3 spans 15 amino acids. V dropped 0 bases and J dropped 1 base, with 6 bases sitting between them. Germline values: CDR1 SGHDN, CDR2 FVKESK. The CDR3 protein is CASSQDVRNTGELFF. The CDR3 DNA sequence: TGTGCCAGCAGCCAAGATGTACGGAACACCGGGGAGCTGTTTTTT.

This clone showed up just a few times. The V and J genes are TRBV10-3 and TRBJ2-7, with 8 bases matching TRBD1. Per germline, CDR1 ENHRY and CDR2 SYGVKD. This CDR3 spans 14 amino acids. Trimming took 0 bases from V and 5 from J; bases not matched to a gene: 3. The CDR3 reads CAISESQGDHEQYF. The CDR3 nucleotides read TGTGCCATCAGTGAGTCACAGGGGGACCACGAGCAGTACTTC.

This clone was observed a few times. This chain links TRBV7-2 with TRBJ1-6; D unclear. V was cut by 5 bases and J by 0 bases, with 8 bases left in between. This CDR3 region has 15 residues. Germline assignment: CDR1 SGHTA and CDR2 FQGNSA. In DNA, the CDR3 is TGTGCCAGCAGCCAGATGAGCTCCTATAATTCACCCCTCCACTTT. Translating it yields CASSQMSSYNSPLHF.

A few counts support this clone. The rearrangement joins TRBV7-3 to TRBJ2-6; no clear D gene. V dropped 2 bases and J dropped 0 bases, with 8 bases sitting between them. This CDR3 has 16 residues. CDR1 is SGHTA, CDR2 FQGTGA, per germline. In DNA, the CDR3 is TGTGCCAGCAGCTTAGGTTTCCCCTCTGGGGCCAACGTCCTGACTTTC. It encodes CASSLGFPSGANVLTF.

This rearrangement joins TRBV30 to TRBJ1-2; TRBD1 might be the D (6 bases). Trimming removed 5 bases at V and 7 bases at J, with 17 bases between. This CDR3 comprises 13 residues. Germline CDR1 GTSNPN, CDR2 SVGIG (reference sequence). This CDR3 reads CAWVKNRASGYTF. The CDR3 region has the DNA TGTGCCTGGGTGAAAAACAGGGCCAGTGGCTACACCTTC.

This sequence joins TRBV10-3 and TRBJ2-7; tentatively, D is TRBD1 or TRBD2 (5 bases each). Trimming removed 10 bases from V and 2 bases from J, with 18 bases in between. From germline, CDR1 is ENHRY and CDR2 SYGVKD. The CDR3 runs 14 residues. The CDR3 protein is CATGPGPAAYEQYF. The CDR3 nucleotides are TGTGCCACCGGACCGGGGCCCGCTGCCTACGAGCAGTACTTC.

The chain uses TRBV5-1 and TRBJ1-5, with 7 positions matching TRBD1. Germline loops: CDR1 SGHRS, CDR2 YFSETQ. The CDR3 is made up of 15 amino acids. Losses at the gene ends were 4 bases for V and 4 bases for J; bases not matched to a gene: 8. The CDR3 bases are TGCGCCAGCAGCGTGACCGGGACAGAGAATCAGCCCCAGCATTTT. Encoded protein: CASSVTGTENQPQHF.

This clone turned up a few times. This rearrangement joins TRBV6-4 to TRBJ1-2; 9 bases are a match to TRBD1. Germline trimming cut 4 bases from V and 7 bases from J; bases unmatched to any gene: 10. The V gene's germline CDR1 is MRHNA and CDR2 SNTAGT. This CDR3 contains 15 residues. DNA of the CDR3: TGTGCCAGCAGTGCCGTAGGACAGGGGTATGGTGGCTACACCTTC. It specifies CASSAVGQGYGGYTF.

This clone was seen a handful of times. The V gene is TRBV9, the J gene TRBJ1-2; D is perhaps TRBD1 (5 bases). The CDR3 extends over 14 amino acids. Trimming removed 3 bases from V and 8 bases from J, with 17 bases in between. Germline CDR1 is SGDLS and CDR2 is YYNGEE. For the CDR3, the DNA is TGTGCCAGCAGCGGCACCTCAGGGTTGGTGGGCTACACCTTC. This gives the protein CASSGTSGLVGYTF.

This clone has more than one count but fewer than ten. This chain links TRBV5-1 with TRBJ1-1, with D possibly matching TRBD1 (6 bases). V was shortened by 5 bases and J by 2 bases, with 13 bases between the two germline ends. The CDR3 consists of 14 residues. Germline-derived CDR1 and CDR2 are SGHRS and YFSETQ. The CDR3 DNA follows: TGCGCCAGCAGGGCCGGGACATCCAACACTGAAGCTTTCTTT. Its protein product is CASRAGTSNTEAFF.

This clone has a handful of counts. This chain uses TRBV4-1 with TRBJ1-6; 7 bases align to TRBD1. The CDR3 covers 15 residues. V gave up 3 bases and J gave up 5 bases; unmatched junction bases: 4. CDR1 is MGHRA, CDR2 YSYEKL, per germline. The DNA for the CDR3 is TGCGCCAGCAGCCAGGCCGGGACAGATAATTCACCCCTCCACTTT. This translates into CASSQAGTDNSPLHF.

V gene TRBV18 combines with J gene TRBJ2-3; 7 bases match TRBD2. Germline-derived CDR1 and CDR2 are KGHSH and LQKENI. CDR3 length: 13 residues. Losses at the gene ends were 4 bases for V and 5 bases for J; bases not matched to a gene: 3. The CDR3 DNA sequence: TGTGCCAGCTCACTTCCGGGGGGAGATACGCAGTATTTT. Translation: CASSLPGGDTQYF.

V is TRBV27 and J is TRBJ2-7; the D gene is possibly TRBD1 (6 bases). V was shortened by 1 base and J by 4 bases, with 11 bases between the two germline ends. Germline V lookup: CDR1 MNHEY, CDR2 SMNVEV (reference sequence). There are 14 residues in the CDR3. DNA for the CDR3: TGTGCCAGCAGTTTATACAGGGTAGGTTACGAGCAGTACTTC. It translates to CASSLYRVGYEQYF.